Given below is one T cell receptor (beta chain) in context. The antigen is undetermined. Profiled with immunoSEQ multiplex PCR; TCRdb holds only in-frame clones, not every one. The table has fewer than 400,000 clones, over 75% seen once. After removal of 5 bases from V and 3 bases from J, the junction contained 4 bases not matched to a gene. CDR1 SGHTA and CDR2 FQGNSA come from the germline V gene. The CDR3 covers 16 residues. This sample is part of a study of cytomegalovirus exposure and HLA in healthy donors. Findings and caveats of the study: Altogether, 160 or so TCR beta chains were recorded as cytomegalovirus-associated. Reportedly, diagnosis of cytomegalovirus status by the classifier showed high specificity and sensitivity. CMV antigen specificity was confirmed in vitro for a few CMV-associated chains.

This receptor was taken from a man aged 25-40 years in good health and CMV-seronegative. The V gene is TRBV7-2, the J gene TRBJ2-7, with 16 nucleotides matching TRBD2. The source material was PBMCs. This CDR3 is CASSVGLAGGSYEQYF. CDR3 coding DNA: TGTGCCAGCAGCGTGGGACTAGCGGGGGGGAGCTACGAGCAGTACTTC.